The T cell receptor (beta chain) under discussion was sequenced for a study of CD8 T cells in ankylosing spondylitis. This clonotype showed up just a few times. Its antigen is undetermined. Quantitative molecular-barcoded 5'-RACE generated the TCR beta libraries. TCRdb ran MiXCR on the 5' RACE reads and lists one entry per CDR3 protein. This sample carries around 94,000 distinct CDR3 sequences, approximately 8.9% of them seen once, and the ten largest clones take approximately 30%. Findings and limits, study-wide: As reported, disease-linked clones showed significant enrichment in matched ankylosing spondylitis synovial fluid. For ankylosing spondylitis blood, a TCR beta motif of 7 or 8 highly homologous variants appeared characteristic. Those disease-linked clones were CD8+; they were also relatively rare in peripheral blood.

The sequence came from a male donor with ankylosing spondylitis. The specimen sequenced was blood, either unsorted or a sorted T cell fraction (not recorded which).

The CDR3 DNA is TGTGCCAGCAGTTACTCCAGGACTAGCCCCTACAATGAGCAGTTCTTC. Translated: CASSYSRTSPYNEQFF. The chain carries TRBV6-5 and TRBJ2-1, with 8 bases that match TRBD2. The CDR3 consists of 16 residues. Germline V lookup: CDR1 MNHEY, CDR2 SVGAGI. After removal of 0 bases from V and 2 bases from J, the junction contained 3 bases not matched to a gene.